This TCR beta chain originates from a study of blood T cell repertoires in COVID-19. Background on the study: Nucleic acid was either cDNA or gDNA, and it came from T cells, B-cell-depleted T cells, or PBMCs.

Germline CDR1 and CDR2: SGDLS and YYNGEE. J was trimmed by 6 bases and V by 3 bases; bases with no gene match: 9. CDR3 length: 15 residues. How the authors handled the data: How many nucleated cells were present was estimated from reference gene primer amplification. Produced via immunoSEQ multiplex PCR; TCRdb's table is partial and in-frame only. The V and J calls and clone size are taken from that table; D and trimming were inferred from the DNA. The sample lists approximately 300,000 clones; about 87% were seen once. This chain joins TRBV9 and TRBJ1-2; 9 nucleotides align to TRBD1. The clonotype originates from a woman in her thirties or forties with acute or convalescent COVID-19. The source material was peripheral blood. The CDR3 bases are TGTGCCAGCAGCGCCTTACAGGGGGCAATGGATGGCTACACCTTC. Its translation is CASSALQGAMDGYTF.